This TCR beta chain was sequenced for a study of blood T cells in healthy people across ages. Study overall: About one barcoded beta molecule per two T cells came from capture by template switching. Study-level findings and limits: Naive CD4+ cell counts and diversity both ran higher in long-lived than in aged donors.

In the case of this clonotype: The antigen is unknown.

Alongside a J-beta primer mix, a sample-barcoded 5' primer served in a second PCR lasting roughly 7 to 12 cycles. Tagging of each cDNA molecule was performed by a template-switch adaptor with 12 random nucleotides. MiXCR, run by TCRdb on the 5' RACE reads, gives a single entry per CDR3 protein. The data contain around 1,600,000 distinct CDR3 sequences, approximately 43% of them singletons. CDR1 and CDR2 from the germline V gene are DFQATT and SNEGSKA (reference sequence). V lost 0 bases to trimming and J lost 9 bases, with 12 bases between them. The CDR3 contains 13 residues. Input material: blood. The receptor's source is a woman between 18 and 30 years old in good health. The chain carries TRBV20-1 and TRBJ2-1; perhaps TRBD1 as D (5 bases). CDR3 in amino acids: CSAREKGQGEQFF. In DNA form, the CDR3 reads TGCAGTGCTAGAGAAAAGGGTCAGGGTGAGCAGTTCTTC.